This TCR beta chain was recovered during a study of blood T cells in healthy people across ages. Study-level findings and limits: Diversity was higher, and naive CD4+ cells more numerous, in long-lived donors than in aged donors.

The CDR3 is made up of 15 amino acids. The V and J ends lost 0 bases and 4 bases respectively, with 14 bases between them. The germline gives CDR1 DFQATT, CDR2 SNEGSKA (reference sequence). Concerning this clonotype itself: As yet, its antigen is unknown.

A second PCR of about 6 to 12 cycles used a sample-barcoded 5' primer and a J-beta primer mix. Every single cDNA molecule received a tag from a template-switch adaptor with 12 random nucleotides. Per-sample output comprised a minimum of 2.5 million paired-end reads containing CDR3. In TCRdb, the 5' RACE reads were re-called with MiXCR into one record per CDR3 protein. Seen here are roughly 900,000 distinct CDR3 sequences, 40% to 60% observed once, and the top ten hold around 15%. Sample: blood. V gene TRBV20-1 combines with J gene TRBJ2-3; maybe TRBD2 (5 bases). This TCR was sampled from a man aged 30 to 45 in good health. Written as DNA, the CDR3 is TGCAGTGCTAGAGATCCGGGCGAGGAGGCAGATACGCAGTATTTT. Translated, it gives CSARDPGEEADTQYF.